The clone carrying this TCR beta chain was picked up a small number of times. TCRdb redid the calling of the RT-PCR reads with MiXCR, one entry per CDR3 protein. The table lists 550,000 to 750,000 distinct CDR3 sequences, 11% to 15% of them singletons. V dropped 1 base and J dropped 4; count of bases not matched to a gene: 7. CDR1 and CDR2 (germline): LGHNA, YSLEER. CDR3 length equals 16 residues. What was sequenced was memory CD4+ T cells from blood. This clonotype originated in a female donor in good health, serving as a healthy control. The chain links TRBV4-3 to TRBJ2-1, with 7 nucleotides matching TRBD1. The CDR3 DNA is TGCGCCAGCAGCCAAGTACAGGGGCCCCCTTACAATGAGCAGTTCTTC. It specifies CASSQVQGPPYNEQFF.